Listed here is a single TCR beta chain. Its target antigen remains unknown. One base away there is no much larger clone; base qualities are not given. The time point label of this sample denotes: after neoadjuvant nivolumab, at surgical resection. Patients were newly diagnosed with stage II-IVA oral cavity squamous cell carcinoma and had received no prior systemic or radiation treatment. The cohort was composed of patients with HPV-negative, locally advanced oral cavity squamous cell carcinoma. No culture maintenance or expansion was done, as the peripheral blood mononuclear cells went straight to analysis. The samples were drawn from a longitudinal correlative study tied to a single-arm phase II trial testing neoadjuvant nivolumab in oral cavity squamous cell carcinoma. Subject-matched pre- and post-treatment PBMCs and tumors from three responders and three non-responders were subjected to genomic DNA-based TCRbeta sequencing. Peripheral blood mononuclear cells were drawn once before nivolumab treatment and a second time after treatment, when surgery took place. Genomic DNA was isolated from PBMCs using the Maxwell RSC DNA from Cells kit.

Here V drops 5 bases and J drops 7 bases, and the junction holds 3 bases not matched to any gene. Taken from the germline V gene (reference sequence), the CDR1 and CDR2 loops are MNHNY and SVGAGI. The CDR3 sequence holds 15 residues, the cysteine and phenylalanine included. The entry retains the CDR3 DNA only, 45 bases that are in frame from base 1. For deep sequencing, each PBMC sample was run in six replicates, with libraries mostly built from roughly 460 ng of input genomic DNA. The immunoSEQ hsTCRbeta kit was used to prepare TCRbeta libraries according to the manufacturer's instructions. Sequencing of the completed libraries took place using an Illumina NovaSeq 6000 S4 flow cell after they had been pooled to around 3.3 nM. As for how the authors treated the data: The immunoSEQ Analyzer was used for raw data preprocessing and quality control. The analysis was limited to productive rearrangements, and each clonotype was defined by a unique CDR3 amino acid sequence. Repertoire clonality was estimated as the Gini-Simpson index, which was computed with the R package tcR. Gini indices were compared with Student's t test, and associations with tumor size change were assessed by Pearson correlation. TCRdb's version of the immuneACCESS table is confined to in-frame rearrangements and falls short of the full clone set. An unresolved V gene accounts for under half of the shortfall where checked; the remainder is of unknown origin. V and J calls plus clone size are reproduced from that table; the DNA served to infer D and trimming. The sample table lists over 6,000 clones, around 57% of them with a count of one. The top ten clonotypes cover 3.2% of the sample.

The data derive from a study of neoadjuvant anti-PD-1 for oral cavity cancer (dated by TCRdb to about 2021). Study-level background: Before curative-intent surgical resection, most patients were given three to four biweekly doses of nivolumab at 3 mg/kg. An approximately 34% response rate was observed in the parent correlative cohort, in which about a dozen patients were included. Patients without progression received a fourth nivolumab dose around day 43 and underwent definitive surgical resection on days 50-56. Under RECIST 1.1, patients with complete response, partial response or stable disease were classed as responders, and patients with progression were classed as non-responders. Points the paper makes about the study in general: TCR analyses included only three patients per response group, and the authors called for larger cohorts for validation. Higher pretreatment blood TCRbeta clonality and lower post-treatment tumor TCRbeta clonality were correlated with higher pretreatment blood Treg/Th17 ratios. Within PBMCs, T cell clonality (Gini index) was significantly higher in non-responders than responders after neoadjuvant nivolumab.

The TCR comes from a person between 40 and 85 years old with oral cavity squamous cell carcinoma. The V gene is TRBV6-6 and the J gene is TRBJ2-2, with TRBD2 matching 14 junction bases. The source material was PBMCs, sampled after nivolumab (anti-PD-1) treatment. The CDR3 protein sequence reads: CASSRTSGGNGELFF. The nucleotides read TGTGCCAGCAGTAGGACTAGCGGGGGGAACGGGGAGCTGTTTTTT.